The present T cell receptor (beta chain) was sequenced within a study of T cells in localized non-small cell lung cancer. Whole-study results and caveats: Maximal T cell clonality occurred in uninvolved adjacent lung, with tumor ranking below it. Those with higher blood T cell density had longer overall survival. Turning up in adjacent lung were a median approximately 60 of the top 100 tumor clones.

TCRdb's table, derived via immunoSEQ multiplex PCR, lists solely in-frame clones and lacks some. The sample has under 20,000 clones; 70% to 90% are singletons. Regarding this clone: Its antigen is still unknown.

Germline values: CDR1 SEHNR, CDR2 FQNEAQ (reference sequence). Germline trimming cut 5 bases from V and 3 bases from J; bases unmatched to any gene: 3. CDR3 length equals 14 residues. This clonotype was obtained from a male donor older than 55 with stage I lung adenocarcinoma. Sample: peripheral blood, taken before any cancer treatment. V and J are TRBV7-9 and TRBJ1-4, with 7 bases matching TRBD1. As DNA, the CDR3 is TGTGCCAGCAGCCTACAGGGGTCTAATGAAAAACTGTTTTTT. Translated: CASSLQGSNEKLFF.